This passage covers 7 T cell receptor beta chains from one sample sequenced in a study of T cell responses to AZD1222 COVID-19 vaccine. TCRdb's copy holds only in-frame clones and misses some; the assay was immunoSEQ multiplex PCR. The sample consists of around 130,000 clones, around 83% of them appearing once. Sequences were derived from peripheral blood, sampled on day 0 of AZD1222 vaccination. Every receptor here comes from an adult in good health.

This clone was observed a single time. The chain links TRBV5-8 to TRBJ1-4; D gene uncertain. V lost 0 bases, J lost 5 bases, and 11 bases lay in between. The CDR3 runs to 15 residues. Germline CDR1 is SGHTS and CDR2 is YDEGEE. The CDR3 coding sequence is TGTGCCAGCAGCTTGGGGGCAGGCCCCAATGAAAAACTGTTTTTT. Amino acids: CASSLGAGPNEKLFF.

The V call is TRBV28, the J call TRBJ1-1; D is possibly TRBD1 (6 bases). This CDR3 contains 14 residues. Looked up from germline, CDR1 is MDHEN and CDR2 is SYDVKM. V shed 3 bases and J shed 4 bases, with 12 bases lying between them. CDR3 sequence reads: CASSLVLQGTEAFF. CDR3 nucleotides: TGTGCCAGCAGTTTGGTGCTACAGGGCACTGAAGCTTTCTTT. Full variable domain (remainder filled in from reference TRBV28 and TRBJ1-1): DVKVTQSSRYLVKRTGEKVFLECVQDMDHENMFWYRQDPGLGLRLIYFSYDVKMKEKGDIPEGYSVSREKKERFSLILESASTNQTSMYLCASSLVLQGTEAFFGQGTRLTVV.

This chain links TRBV7-9 with TRBJ2-7, with D perhaps TRBD1 or TRBD2 (5 bases each). Trimming took 6 bases from V and 4 from J, leaving 10 bases between them. From germline, CDR1 is SEHNR and CDR2 FQNEAQ (reference sequence). CDR3 length: 12 residues. CDR3 protein: CASRSGAYEQYF. The CDR3 nucleotides read TGTGCCAGCAGATCCGGGGCTTACGAGCAGTACTTC. Filled out from reference TRBV7-9 and TRBJ2-7, the complete variable domain reads DTGVSQNPRHKITKRGQNVTFRCDPISEHNRLYWYRQTLGQGPEFLTYFQNEAQLEKSRLLSDRFSAERPKGSFSTLEIQRTEQGDSAMYLCASRSGAYEQYFGPGTRLTVT.

This clone was seen only a few times. This CDR3 is CASSSSSGGWGYTF. Here the CDR3 DNA reads TGTGCCAGCAGCTCATCGTCAGGGGGCTGGGGCTACACCTTC. The chain has TRBV7-9 and TRBJ1-2, with 8 bases fitting TRBD1. Germline lookup yields CDR1 SEHNR and CDR2 FQNEAQ (reference sequence). V gave up 4 bases and J gave up 8 bases; unmatched junction bases: 9. CDR3 length: 14 residues.

This chain links TRBV3-1 (or the pseudogene TRBV3-2) with TRBJ1-1; maybe TRBD1 (6 bases). The CDR3 is made up of 14 amino acids. The V end was cut by 8 bases, the J end by 4 bases, with 17 bases between. The germline V gene encodes CDR1 LGHDT and CDR2 YNNKEL (reference sequence). The CDR3 DNA reads as TGTGCCAGCGCCCCGACGGGAGGGGGCACTGAAGCTTTCTTT. Protein: CASAPTGGGTEAFF.

The table lists this clone with a few counts. V is TRBV12-3 or TRBV12-4 and J is TRBJ2-5, with D unclear. The CDR3 has 12 amino acids. V was shortened by 6 bases and J by 6 bases, with 11 bases between the two germline ends. CDR3 amino acids: CASSPRGKTQYF. As DNA, the CDR3 is TGTGCCAGCAGCCCTCGAGGCAAGACCCAGTACTTC.

The V call is TRBV19, the J call TRBJ2-3; tentative D call: TRBD2 (6 bases). Trimming shortened V by 5 bases and J by 2 bases, and 11 bases separated the two germline ends. CDR1 and CDR2 (germline): LNHDA, SQIVND (reference sequence). The CDR3 covers 14 residues. The CDR3 loop reads CASSSRDFTDTQYF. The CDR3 DNA sequence: TGTGCCAGTAGTTCCCGGGACTTCACAGATACGCAGTATTTT.